This entry describes one T cell receptor beta chain. Its antigen is currently unknown. Germline V CDR1 and CDR2: MGHRA, YSYEKL. This CDR3 is 17 amino acids long. Trimming at V came to 3 bases and at J to 2 bases, leaving 9 bases not matched to a gene. The data originate from a study of T cells in Graves' hyperthyroidism and ophthalmopathy. RNA transcripts provided the source from which TCR beta CDR3 regions were amplified. The HTBI primer set served for first-round RT-PCR of the TCR CDR3. In TCRdb, the multiplex PCR reads were re-called with MiXCR into one record per CDR3 protein. The data contain 530,000 or so distinct CDR3 sequences, 35% to 55% of them singletons. Study observations and caveats: In the blood, most expanded thyroid clonotypes above 0.001 appeared as well. Ophthalmopathy was distinguished from stable hyperthyroidism by 13 V-J signatures. Ophthalmopathy got predicted by the model a median approximately six months before its onset.

The specimen sequenced was peripheral blood or thyroid tissue (not recorded which). This sequence joins TRBV4-1 and TRBJ2-5; TRBD1 matches 10 bases. The clonotype originates from a woman aged 18-29 years with Graves' hyperthyroidism. CDR3 amino acids: CASSHPSGQGNQETQYF. CDR3 DNA sequence: TGCGCCAGCAGCCATCCGTCGGGACAGGGGAATCAAGAGACCCAGTACTTC.